This is a list of T cell receptor beta chains from one sample in a study of identical twins. Each CDR3 protein is one row after TCRdb ran MiXCR on the 5' RACE reads. The sample gives 300,000 to 400,000 distinct CDR3 sequences, over 9% of which show up once; more than 6% is in the top ten. These data also featured in a second study, about yellow fever vaccine responses in identical twins.

The specimen was CD8+ T cells sorted from blood. The receptors were sampled from a woman younger than 35 in good health. The CDR3 runs from the conserved cysteine through the conserved F or W. D genes are given only for firm matches.

j_call d_call v_call cdr3_aa
TRBJ1-2 NA TRBV9 CASTSGYTF
TRBJ2-3 TRBD1 TRBV2 CASSEALRSVGGPDTRYF
TRBJ2-1 NA TRBV20-1 CSAREADITSSYNEQFF
TRBJ2-1 NA TRBV6-5 CASSYWFERSGYEQFF
TRBJ2-3 TRBD2 TRBV6-5 CASSYVGGKGADTQYF
TRBJ2-7 TRBD2 TRBV7-9 CASSRAGLAYEQYF
TRBJ2-5 TRBD2 TRBV9 CASSTAGGGQETQYF
TRBJ1-4 NA TRBV12-3/TRBV12-4 CAINQGEKLFF
TRBJ1-6 TRBD1 TRBV5-5 CASSEGTGYSPLHF
TRBJ2-7 TRBD1 TRBV9 CASSGDSGSYEQYF
TRBJ2-3 TRBD1 TRBV5-5 CASTPDRVITDTQYF
TRBJ2-3 TRBD2 TRBV28 CASSPHLIAGGSIRDTQYF
TRBJ2-1 NA TRBV29-1 CSVEDGGADSYNEQFF
TRBJ2-3 NA TRBV28 CASSPRMTGRLADTQYF
TRBJ2-1 TRBD2 TRBV6-2/TRBV6-3 CASSPGLAHVEQFF
TRBJ2-5 NA TRBV11-3 CASSSATRQETQYF
TRBJ2-3 NA TRBV12-3/TRBV12-4 CASSVSGTTDTQYF
TRBJ2-2 NA TRBV6-1 CASRGAGTPNTGELFF
TRBJ2-2 TRBD2 TRBV13 CASSDPLSGGRTGELFF
TRBJ2-1 TRBD2 TRBV6-1 CASSEVPSGPYNEQFF
TRBJ2-7 TRBD1 TRBV28 CASYRDSESYEQYF
TRBJ2-7 TRBD2 TRBV29-1 CSYSGGRSYEQYF
TRBJ2-2 NA TRBV4-1 CASSQESRWGTWTGELFF
TRBJ2-3 TRBD1 TRBV15 CATSRGDRGYTDTQYF
TRBJ2-7 NA TRBV6-5 CASSYRRGTAEQYF
TRBJ1-6 TRBD1 TRBV7-8 CASRRDRGYNSPLHF
TRBJ2-3 NA TRBV27 CASRERARDRTDTQYF
TRBJ2-6 TRBD2 TRBV28 CASSRDYGGANVLTF
TRBJ2-1 TRBD2 TRBV6-1 CASTLAGGSNEQFF
TRBJ2-3 NA TRBV5-6 CASSLNEWTDTQYF
TRBJ1-1 NA TRBV7-3 CASIQSSVEGLSTEAFF
TRBJ2-3 NA TRBV5-5 CASSLPRTSTDTQYF
TRBJ2-3 NA TRBV28 CASSLRGGADTQYF
TRBJ2-1 TRBD2 TRBV3-1 CASSPAGLAGFDEQFF
TRBJ1-4 NA TRBV12-3/TRBV12-4 CASSLGPAAGKLFF
TRBJ2-5 NA TRBV28 CASSSNRETQYF
TRBJ2-4 NA TRBV7-9 CASSLVLSSLAKNIQYF